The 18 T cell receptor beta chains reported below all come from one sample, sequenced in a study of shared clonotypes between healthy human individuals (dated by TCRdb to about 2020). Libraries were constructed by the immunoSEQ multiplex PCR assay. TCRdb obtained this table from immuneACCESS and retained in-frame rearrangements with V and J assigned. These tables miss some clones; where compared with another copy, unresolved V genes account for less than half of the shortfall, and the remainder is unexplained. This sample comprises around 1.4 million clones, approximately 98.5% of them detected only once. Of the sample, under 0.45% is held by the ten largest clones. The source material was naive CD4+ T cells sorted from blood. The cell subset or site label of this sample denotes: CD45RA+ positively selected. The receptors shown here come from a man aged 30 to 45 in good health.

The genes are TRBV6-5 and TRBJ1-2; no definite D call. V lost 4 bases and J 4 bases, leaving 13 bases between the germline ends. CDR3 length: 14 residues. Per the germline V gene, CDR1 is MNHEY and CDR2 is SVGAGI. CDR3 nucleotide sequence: TGTGCCAGCAGTTCCCCTTATGAAACCTATGGCTACACCTTC. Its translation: CASSSPYETYGYTF.

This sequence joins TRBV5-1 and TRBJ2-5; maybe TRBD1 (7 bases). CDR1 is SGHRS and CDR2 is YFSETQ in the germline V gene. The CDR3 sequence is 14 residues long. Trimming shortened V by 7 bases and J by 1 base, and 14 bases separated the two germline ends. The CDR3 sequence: CASGQGEAQETQYF. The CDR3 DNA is TGCGCCAGCGGCCAGGGGGAGGCCCAAGAGACCCAGTACTTC.

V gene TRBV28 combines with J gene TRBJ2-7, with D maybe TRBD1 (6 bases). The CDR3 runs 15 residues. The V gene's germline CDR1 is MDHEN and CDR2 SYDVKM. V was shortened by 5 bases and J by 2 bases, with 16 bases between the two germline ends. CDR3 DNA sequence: TGTGCCAGCAGTAAGAGAAGGACAGTTACCTACGAGCAGTACTTC. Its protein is CASSKRRTVTYEQYF.

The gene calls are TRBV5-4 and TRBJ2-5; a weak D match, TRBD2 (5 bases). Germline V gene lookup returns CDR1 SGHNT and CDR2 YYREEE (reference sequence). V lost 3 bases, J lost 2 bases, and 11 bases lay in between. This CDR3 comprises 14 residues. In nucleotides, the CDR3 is TGTGCCAGCAGCTCGGGGAGAGTACAAGAGACCCAGTACTTC. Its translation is CASSSGRVQETQYF.

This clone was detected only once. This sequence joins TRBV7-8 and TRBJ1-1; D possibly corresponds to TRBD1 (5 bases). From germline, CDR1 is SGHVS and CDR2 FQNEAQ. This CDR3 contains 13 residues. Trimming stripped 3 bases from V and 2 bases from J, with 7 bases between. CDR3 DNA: TGTGCCAGCAGCTTCGGGGGTAACACTGAAGCTTTCTTT. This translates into CASSFGGNTEAFF.

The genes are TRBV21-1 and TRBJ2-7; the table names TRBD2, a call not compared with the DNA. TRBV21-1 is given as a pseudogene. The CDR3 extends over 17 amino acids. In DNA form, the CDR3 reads TGTGCCAGCAGCAAAAGGAGTAAGGCCGACCGAAGTTACGAGCAGTACTTC. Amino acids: CASSKRSKADRSYEQYF.

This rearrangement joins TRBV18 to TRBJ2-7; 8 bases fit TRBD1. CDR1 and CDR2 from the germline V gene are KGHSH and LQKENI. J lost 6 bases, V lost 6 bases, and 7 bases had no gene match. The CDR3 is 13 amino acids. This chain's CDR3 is CASSRDRISEQYF. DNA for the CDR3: TGTGCCAGCTCCCGGGACAGGATATCCGAGCAGTACTTC.

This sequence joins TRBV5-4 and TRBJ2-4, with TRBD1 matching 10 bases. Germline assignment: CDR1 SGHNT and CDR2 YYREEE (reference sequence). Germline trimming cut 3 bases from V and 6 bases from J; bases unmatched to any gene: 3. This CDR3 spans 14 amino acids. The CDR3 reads CASSYRDRGNIQYF. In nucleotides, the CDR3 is TGTGCCAGCAGCTACAGGGACAGGGGAAACATTCAGTACTTC.

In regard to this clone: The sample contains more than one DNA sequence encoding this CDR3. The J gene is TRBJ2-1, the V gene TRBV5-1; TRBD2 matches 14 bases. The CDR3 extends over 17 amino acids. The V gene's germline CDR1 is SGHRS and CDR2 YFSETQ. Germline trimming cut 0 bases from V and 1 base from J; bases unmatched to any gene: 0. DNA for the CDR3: TGCGCCAGCAGCTTGGGACTAGCGGGAGGGTCCTACAATGAGCAGTTCTTC. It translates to CASSLGLAGGSYNEQFF. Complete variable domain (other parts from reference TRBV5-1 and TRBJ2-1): KAGVTQTPRYLIKTRGQQVTLSCSPISGHRSVSWYQQTPGQGLQFLFEYFSETQRNKGNFPGRFSGRQFSNSRSEMNVSTLELGDSALYLCASSLGLAGGSYNEQFFGPGTRLTVL.

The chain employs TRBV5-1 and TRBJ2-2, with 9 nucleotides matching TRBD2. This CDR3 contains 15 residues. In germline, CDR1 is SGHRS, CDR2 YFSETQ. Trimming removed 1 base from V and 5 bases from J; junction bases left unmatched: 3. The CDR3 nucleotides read TGCGCCAGCAGCTTGATTAGCGGGAGAACCGGGGAGCTGTTTTTT. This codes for CASSLISGRTGELFF.

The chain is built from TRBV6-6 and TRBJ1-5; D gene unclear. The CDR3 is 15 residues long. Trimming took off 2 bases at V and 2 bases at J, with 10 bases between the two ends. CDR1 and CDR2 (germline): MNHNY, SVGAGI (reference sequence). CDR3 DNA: TGTGCCAGCAGTTACGAACTTGGCCGCAATCAGCCCCAGCATTTT. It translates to CASSYELGRNQPQHF.

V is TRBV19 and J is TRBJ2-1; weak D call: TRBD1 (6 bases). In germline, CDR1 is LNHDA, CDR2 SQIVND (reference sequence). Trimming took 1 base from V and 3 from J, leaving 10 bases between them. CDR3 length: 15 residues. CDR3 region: CASSIVGTNYNEQFF. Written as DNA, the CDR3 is TGTGCCAGTAGTATAGTTGGGACAAACTACAATGAGCAGTTCTTC.

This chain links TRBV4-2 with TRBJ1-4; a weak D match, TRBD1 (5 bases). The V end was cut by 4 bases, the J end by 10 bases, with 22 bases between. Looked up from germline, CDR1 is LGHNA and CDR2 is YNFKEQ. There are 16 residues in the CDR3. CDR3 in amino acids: CASSPSKVDSRGKLFF. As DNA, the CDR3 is TGTGCCAGCAGCCCTTCGAAAGTCGACTCAAGGGGAAAACTGTTTTTT.

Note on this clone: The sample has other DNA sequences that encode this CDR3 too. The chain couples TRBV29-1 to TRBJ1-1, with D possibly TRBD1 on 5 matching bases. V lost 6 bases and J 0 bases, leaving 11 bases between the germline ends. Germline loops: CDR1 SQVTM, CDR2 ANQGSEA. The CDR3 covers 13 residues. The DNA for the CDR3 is TGCAGCGTGGGGGGACGGATGAACACTGAAGCTTTCTTT. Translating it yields CSVGGRMNTEAFF. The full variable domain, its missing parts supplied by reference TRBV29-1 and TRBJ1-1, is SAVISQKPSRDICQRGTSLTIQCQVDSQVTMMFWYRQQPGQSLTLIATANQGSEATYESGFVIDKFPISRPNLTFSTLTVSNMSPEDSSIYLCSVGGRMNTEAFFGQGTRLTVV.

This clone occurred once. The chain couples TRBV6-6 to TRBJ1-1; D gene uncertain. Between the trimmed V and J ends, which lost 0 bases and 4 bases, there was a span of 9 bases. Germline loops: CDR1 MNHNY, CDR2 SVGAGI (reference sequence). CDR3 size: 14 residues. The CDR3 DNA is TGTGCCAGCAGTTACTCCAGATCTAGCACTGAAGCTTTCTTT. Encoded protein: CASSYSRSSTEAFF.

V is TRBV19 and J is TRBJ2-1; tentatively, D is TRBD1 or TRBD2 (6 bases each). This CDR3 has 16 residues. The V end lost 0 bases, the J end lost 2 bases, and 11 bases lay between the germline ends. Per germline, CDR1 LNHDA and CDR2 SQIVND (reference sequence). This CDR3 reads CASSIDRGRAYNEQFF. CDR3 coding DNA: TGTGCCAGTAGTATAGATCGGGGGCGCGCCTACAATGAGCAGTTCTTC. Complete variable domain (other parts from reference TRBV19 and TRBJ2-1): DGGITQSPKYLFRKEGQNVTLSCEQNLNHDAMYWYRQDPGQGLRLIYYSQIVNDFQKGDIAEGYSVSREKKESFPLTVTSAQKNPTAFYLCASSIDRGRAYNEQFFGPGTRLTVL.

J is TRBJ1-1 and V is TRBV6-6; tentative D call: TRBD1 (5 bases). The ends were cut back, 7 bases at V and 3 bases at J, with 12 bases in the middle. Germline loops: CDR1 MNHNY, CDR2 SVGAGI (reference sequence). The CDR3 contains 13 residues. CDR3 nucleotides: TGTGCCAGCAATCGAGGGGCGGACACTGAAGCTTTCTTT. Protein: CASNRGADTEAFF.

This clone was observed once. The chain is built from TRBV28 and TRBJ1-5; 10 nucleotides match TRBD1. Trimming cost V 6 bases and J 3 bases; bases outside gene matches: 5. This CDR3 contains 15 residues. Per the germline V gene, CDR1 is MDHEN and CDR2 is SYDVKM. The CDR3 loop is CASRTTGGFNQPQHF. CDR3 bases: TGTGCCAGCAGAACGACAGGGGGCTTCAATCAGCCCCAGCATTTT. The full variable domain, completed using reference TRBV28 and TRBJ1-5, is DVKVTQSSRYLVKRTGEKVFLECVQDMDHENMFWYRQDPGLGLRLIYFSYDVKMKEKGDIPEGYSVSREKKERFSLILESASTNQTSMYLCASRTTGGFNQPQHFGDGTRLSIL.